Reported below is one TCR beta chain. Germline lookup yields CDR1 SGHDN and CDR2 FVKESK. V dropped 4 bases and J dropped 2; count of bases not matched to a gene: 6. The CDR3 spans 16 residues. Sequencing used immunoSEQ multiplex PCR; TCRdb keeps in-frame clones, though not all of them. The table lists some 70,000 clones, 88% of them singletons. This entry is derived from a study of technical replicates of blood from a handful of donors. Sequencing input: PBMCs. The sequence was collected from a human donor in good health. Some clones in this sample may be carry-over from other donors' samples. V is TRBV14 and J is TRBJ2-2; TRBD1 agrees at 8 bases. The CDR3 region is CASSPVTGGNTGELFF. In DNA form, the CDR3 reads TGTGCCAGCAGCCCGGTCACAGGGGGTAACACCGGGGAGCTGTTTTTT.